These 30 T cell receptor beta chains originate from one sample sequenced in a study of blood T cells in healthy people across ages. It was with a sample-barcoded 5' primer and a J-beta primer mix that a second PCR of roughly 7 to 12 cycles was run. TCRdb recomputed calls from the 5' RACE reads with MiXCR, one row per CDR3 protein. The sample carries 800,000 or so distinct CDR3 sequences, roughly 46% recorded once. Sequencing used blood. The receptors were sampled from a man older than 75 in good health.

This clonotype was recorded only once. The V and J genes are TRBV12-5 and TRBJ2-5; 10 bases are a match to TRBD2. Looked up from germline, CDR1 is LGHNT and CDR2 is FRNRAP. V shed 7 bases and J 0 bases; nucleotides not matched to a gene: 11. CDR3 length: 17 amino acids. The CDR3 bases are TGTGCTAGTGCCAGGGCTAGCGGGGGTTCGTACCAAGAGACCCAGTACTTC. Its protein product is CASARASGGSYQETQYF.

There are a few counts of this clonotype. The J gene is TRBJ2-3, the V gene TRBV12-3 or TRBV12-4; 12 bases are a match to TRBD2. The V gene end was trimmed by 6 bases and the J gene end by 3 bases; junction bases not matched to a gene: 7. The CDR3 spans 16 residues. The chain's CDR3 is CASRSNLAGGTDTQYF. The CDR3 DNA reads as TGTGCCAGCAGGTCCAACCTAGCGGGAGGGACAGATACGCAGTATTTT.

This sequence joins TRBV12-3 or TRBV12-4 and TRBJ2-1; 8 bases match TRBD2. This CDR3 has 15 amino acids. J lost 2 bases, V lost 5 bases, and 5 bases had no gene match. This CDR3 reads CASSQGLDPYNEQFF. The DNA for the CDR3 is TGTGCCAGCAGTCAGGGACTAGACCCCTACAATGAGCAGTTCTTC.

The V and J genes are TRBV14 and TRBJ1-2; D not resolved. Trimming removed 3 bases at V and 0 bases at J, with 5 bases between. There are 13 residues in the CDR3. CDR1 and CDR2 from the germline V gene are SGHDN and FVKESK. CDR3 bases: TGTGCCAGCAGCCATCCTACTAACTATGGCTACACCTTC. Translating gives CASSHPTNYGYTF. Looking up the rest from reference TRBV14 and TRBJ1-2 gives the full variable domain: EAGVTQFPSHSVIEKGQTVTLRCDPISGHDNLYWYRRVMGKEIKFLLHFVKESKQDESGMPNNRFLAERTGGTYSTLKVQPAELEDSGVYFCASSHPTNYGYTFGSGTRLTVV.

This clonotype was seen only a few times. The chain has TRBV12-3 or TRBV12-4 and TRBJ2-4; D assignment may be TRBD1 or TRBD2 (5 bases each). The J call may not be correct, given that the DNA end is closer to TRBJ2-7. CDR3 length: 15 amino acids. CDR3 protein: CASSLRDPTYHEQYF. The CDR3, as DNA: TGTGCCAGCAGTTTGAGGGACCCCACATACCACGAGCAGTACTTC.

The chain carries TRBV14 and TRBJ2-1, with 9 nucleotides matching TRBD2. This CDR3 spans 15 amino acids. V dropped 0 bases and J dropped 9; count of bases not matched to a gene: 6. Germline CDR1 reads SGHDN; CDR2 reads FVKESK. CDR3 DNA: TGTGCCAGCAGCCAAGAGGGTTTTAGCGGGAGTGAGCAGTTCTTC. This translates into CASSQEGFSGSEQFF.

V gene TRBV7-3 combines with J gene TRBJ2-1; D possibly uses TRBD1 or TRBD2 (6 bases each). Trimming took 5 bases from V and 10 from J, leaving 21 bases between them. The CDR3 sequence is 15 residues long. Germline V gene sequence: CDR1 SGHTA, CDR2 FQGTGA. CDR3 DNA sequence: TGTGCCAGCAGCCGACTAAATAGGGGGGCGGGGGAGCAGTTCTTC. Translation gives CASSRLNRGAGEQFF.

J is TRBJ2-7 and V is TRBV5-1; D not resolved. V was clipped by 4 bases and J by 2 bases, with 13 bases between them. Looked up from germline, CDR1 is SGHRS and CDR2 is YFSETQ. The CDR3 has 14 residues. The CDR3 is CASSVGIGPYEQYF. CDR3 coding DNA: TGCGCCAGCAGCGTTGGTATCGGACCCTACGAGCAGTACTTC.

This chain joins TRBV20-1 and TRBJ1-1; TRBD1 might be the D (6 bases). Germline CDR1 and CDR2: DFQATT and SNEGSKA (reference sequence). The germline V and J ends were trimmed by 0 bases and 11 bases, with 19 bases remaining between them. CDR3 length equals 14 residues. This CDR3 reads CSARDLGGPIGAFF. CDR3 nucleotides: TGCAGTGCTAGAGATCTGGGGGGCCCTATTGGGGCTTTCTTT.

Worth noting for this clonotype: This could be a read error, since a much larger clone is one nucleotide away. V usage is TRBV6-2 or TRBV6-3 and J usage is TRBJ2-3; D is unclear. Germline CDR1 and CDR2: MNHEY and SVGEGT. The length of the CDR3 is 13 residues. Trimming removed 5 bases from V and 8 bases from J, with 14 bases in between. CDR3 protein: CASSTCGVGTQYF. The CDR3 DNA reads TGTGCCAGCAGTACTTGCGGAGTCGGTACGCAGTATTTT.

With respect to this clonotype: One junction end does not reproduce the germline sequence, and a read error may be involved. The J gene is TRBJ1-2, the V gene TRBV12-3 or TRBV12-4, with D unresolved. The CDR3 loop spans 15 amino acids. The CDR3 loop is CANSPPGRIAYGYTF. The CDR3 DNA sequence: TGTGCCAACAGTCCCCCCGGGCGGATAGCCTATGGCTACACCTTC.

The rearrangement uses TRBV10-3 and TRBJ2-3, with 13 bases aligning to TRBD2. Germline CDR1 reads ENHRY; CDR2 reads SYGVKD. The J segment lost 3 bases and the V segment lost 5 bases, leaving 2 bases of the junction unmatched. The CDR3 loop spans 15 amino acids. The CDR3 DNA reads TGTGCCATCAGTCAGACTAGCGGGAGGACAGATACGCAGTATTTT. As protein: CAISQTSGRTDTQYF.

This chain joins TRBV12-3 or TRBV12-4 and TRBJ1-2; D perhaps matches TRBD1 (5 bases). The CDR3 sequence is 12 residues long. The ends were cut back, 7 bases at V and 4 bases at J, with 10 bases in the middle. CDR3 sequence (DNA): TGTGCCAGCACCCAGGGACTCTATGGCTACACCTTC. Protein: CASTQGLYGYTF.

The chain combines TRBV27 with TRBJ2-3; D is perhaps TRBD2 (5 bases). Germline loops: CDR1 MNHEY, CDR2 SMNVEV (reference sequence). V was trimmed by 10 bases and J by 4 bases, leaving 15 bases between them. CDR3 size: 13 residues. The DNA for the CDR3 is TGTGCCACCAGGAGGACGATCGCAGATACGCAGTATTTT. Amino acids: CATRRTIADTQYF.

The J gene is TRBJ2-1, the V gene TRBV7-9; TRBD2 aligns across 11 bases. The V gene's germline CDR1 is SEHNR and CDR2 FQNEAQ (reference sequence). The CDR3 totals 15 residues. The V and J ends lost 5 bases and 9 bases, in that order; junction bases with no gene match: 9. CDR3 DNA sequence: TGTGCCAGCAGCGAACTAGCGGGAGTGTTGGCTGAGCAGTTCTTC. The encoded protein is CASSELAGVLAEQFF.

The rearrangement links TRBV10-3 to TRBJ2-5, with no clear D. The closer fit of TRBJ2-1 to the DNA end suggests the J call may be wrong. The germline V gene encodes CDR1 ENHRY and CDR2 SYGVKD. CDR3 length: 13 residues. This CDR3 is CAIMSGNQETQFF. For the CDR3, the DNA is TGTGCCATCATGTCCGGAAACCAAGAGACCCAGTTCTTC.

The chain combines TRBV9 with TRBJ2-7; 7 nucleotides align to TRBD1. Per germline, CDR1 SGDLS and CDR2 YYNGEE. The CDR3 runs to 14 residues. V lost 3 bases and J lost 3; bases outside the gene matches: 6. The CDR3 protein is CASSARQGVYEQYF. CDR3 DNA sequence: TGTGCCAGCAGCGCTCGACAGGGAGTCTACGAGCAGTACTTC.

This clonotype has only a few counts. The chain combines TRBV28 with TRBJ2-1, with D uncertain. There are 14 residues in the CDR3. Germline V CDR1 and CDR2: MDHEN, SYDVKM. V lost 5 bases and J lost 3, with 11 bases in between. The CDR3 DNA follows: TGTGCCAGCAGTCGTTTTGGCGGCTACAATGAGCAGTTCTTC. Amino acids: CASSRFGGYNEQFF.

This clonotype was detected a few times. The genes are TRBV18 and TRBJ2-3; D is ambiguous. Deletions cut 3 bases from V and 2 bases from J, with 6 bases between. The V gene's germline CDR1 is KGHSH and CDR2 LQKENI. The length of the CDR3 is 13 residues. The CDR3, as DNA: TGTGCCAGCTCACCGGTGTACACAGATACGCAGTATTTT. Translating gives CASSPVYTDTQYF.

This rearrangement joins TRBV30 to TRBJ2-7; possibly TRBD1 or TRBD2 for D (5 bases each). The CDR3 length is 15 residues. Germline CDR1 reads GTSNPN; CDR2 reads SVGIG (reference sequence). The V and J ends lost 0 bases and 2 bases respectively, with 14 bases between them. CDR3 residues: CAWSVAGTTPYEQYF. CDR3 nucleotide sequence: TGTGCCTGGAGTGTCGCCGGGACCACTCCCTACGAGCAGTACTTC.

This CDR3 is CASSVFLAGGLIGNEQFF. The CDR3 DNA is TGTGCCAGCAGCGTCTTTCTAGCGGGAGGCCTGATAGGCAATGAGCAGTTCTTC. This chain uses TRBV9 with TRBJ2-1, with 11 bases fitting TRBD2. The V gene end was trimmed by 2 bases and the J gene end by 6 bases; junction bases not matched to a gene: 13. Germline assignment: CDR1 SGDLS and CDR2 YYNGEE. The CDR3 is made up of 18 amino acids.

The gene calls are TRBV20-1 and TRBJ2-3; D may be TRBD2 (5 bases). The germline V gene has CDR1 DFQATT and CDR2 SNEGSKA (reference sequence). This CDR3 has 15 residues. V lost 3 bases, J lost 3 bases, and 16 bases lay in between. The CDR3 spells CSASGESLFTDTQYF. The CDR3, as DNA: TGCAGTGCTAGTGGGGAGTCGTTATTTACAGATACGCAGTATTTT.

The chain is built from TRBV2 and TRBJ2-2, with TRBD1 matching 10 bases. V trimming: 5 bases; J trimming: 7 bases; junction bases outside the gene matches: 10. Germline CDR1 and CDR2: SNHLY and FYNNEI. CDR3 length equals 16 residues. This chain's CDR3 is CASSNPPGQGRGELFF. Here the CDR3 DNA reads TGTGCCAGCAGTAACCCCCCGGGACAGGGGCGCGGGGAGCTGTTTTTT.

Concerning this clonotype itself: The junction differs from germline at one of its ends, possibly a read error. The CDR3 loop reads CATGRDTWTGQEEQFF. CDR3 DNA: TGTGCCACCGGCAGAGACACCTGGACAGGGCAAGAGGAGCAGTTCTTC. The rearrangement uses TRBV15 and TRBJ2-1; 8 positions match TRBD1. Germline V gene lookup returns CDR1 LNHNV and CDR2 YYDKDF (reference sequence). The length of the CDR3 is 16 residues.

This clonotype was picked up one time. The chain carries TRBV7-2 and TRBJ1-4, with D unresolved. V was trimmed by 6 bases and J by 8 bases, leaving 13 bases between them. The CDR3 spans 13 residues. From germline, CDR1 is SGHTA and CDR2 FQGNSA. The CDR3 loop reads CASRRGFAEKLFF. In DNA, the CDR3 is TGTGCCAGCAGACGGGGATTTGCCGAAAAACTGTTTTTT.

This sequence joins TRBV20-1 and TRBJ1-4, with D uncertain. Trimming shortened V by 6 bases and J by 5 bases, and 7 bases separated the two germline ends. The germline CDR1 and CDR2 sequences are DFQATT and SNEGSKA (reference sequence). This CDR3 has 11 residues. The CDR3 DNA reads TGCAGTGCAATCGGGAATGAAAAACTGTTTTTT. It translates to CSAIGNEKLFF.

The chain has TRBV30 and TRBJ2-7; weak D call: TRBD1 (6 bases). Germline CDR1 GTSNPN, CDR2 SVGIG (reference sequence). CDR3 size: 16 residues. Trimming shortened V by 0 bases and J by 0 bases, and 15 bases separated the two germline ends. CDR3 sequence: CAWSVKPGEDSYEQYF. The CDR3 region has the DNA TGTGCCTGGAGTGTTAAGCCAGGGGAAGACTCCTACGAGCAGTACTTC.

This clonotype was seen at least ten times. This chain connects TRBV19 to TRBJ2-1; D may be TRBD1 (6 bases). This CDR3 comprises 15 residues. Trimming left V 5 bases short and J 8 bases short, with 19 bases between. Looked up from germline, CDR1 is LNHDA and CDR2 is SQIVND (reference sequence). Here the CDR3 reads CASSPIEGQRYEQFF. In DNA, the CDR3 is TGTGCCAGTAGTCCCATAGAGGGACAAAGGTATGAGCAGTTCTTC.

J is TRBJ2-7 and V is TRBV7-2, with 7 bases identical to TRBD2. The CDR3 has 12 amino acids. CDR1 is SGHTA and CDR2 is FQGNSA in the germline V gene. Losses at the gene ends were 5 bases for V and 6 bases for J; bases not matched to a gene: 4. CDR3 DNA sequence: TGTGCCAGCAGCCGGCGGGAGAGCGAGCAGTACTTC. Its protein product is CASSRRESEQYF.

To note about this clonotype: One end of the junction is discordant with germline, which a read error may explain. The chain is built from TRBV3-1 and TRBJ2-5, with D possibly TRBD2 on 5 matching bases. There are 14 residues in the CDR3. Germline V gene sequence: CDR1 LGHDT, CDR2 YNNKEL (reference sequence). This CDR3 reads CASSQNSGQEAQYF. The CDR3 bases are TGTGCCAGCAGCCAAAACAGCGGCCAAGAGGCCCAGTACTTC.